The clone carrying this T cell receptor beta chain was detected only a few times. Germline V gene sequence: CDR1 DFQATT, CDR2 SNEGSKA (reference sequence). Between the trimmed V and J ends, which lost 6 bases and 8 bases, there was a span of 13 bases. The CDR3 contains 12 residues. The data were obtained in a study of T cells after yellow fever vaccination. MiXCR, run by TCRdb on the 5' RACE reads, gives a single entry per CDR3 protein. Among nearly 550,000 distinct CDR3 sequences, 15% to 20% were seen once, and the ten largest hold approximately 14%. This receptor was identified in a man aged 25-40 years who received the YFV17D yellow fever vaccine. The starting material was PBMCs, obtained 15 days after the yellow fever booster vaccination. The chain employs TRBV20-1 and TRBJ1-4, with unresolved D. The CDR3 nucleotides read TGCAGTGCACATAGCGGGAAGGAAAAACTGTTTTTT. This encodes CSAHSGKEKLFF.